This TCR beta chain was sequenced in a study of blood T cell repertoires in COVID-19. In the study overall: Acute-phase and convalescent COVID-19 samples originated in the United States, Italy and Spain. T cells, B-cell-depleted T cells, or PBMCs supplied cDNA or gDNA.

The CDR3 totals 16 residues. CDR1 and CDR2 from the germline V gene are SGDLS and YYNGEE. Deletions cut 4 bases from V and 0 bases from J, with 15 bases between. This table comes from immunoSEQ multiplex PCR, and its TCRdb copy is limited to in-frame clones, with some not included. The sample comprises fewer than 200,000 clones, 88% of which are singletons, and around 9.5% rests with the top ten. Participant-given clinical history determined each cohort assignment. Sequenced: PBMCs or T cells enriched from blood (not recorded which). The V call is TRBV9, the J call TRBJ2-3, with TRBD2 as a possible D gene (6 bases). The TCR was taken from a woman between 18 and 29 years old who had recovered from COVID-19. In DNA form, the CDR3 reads TGTGCCAGCAGCTCAGACTCGGGGGAGAGCACAGATACGCAGTATTTT. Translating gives CASSSDSGESTDTQYF.